Listed below are T cell receptor beta chains from one sample, sequenced in a study of blood T cells in healthy people across ages. Via MiXCR, TCRdb re-called the 5' RACE reads, giving one row per CDR3 protein. The table shows over a million distinct CDR3 sequences, with around 39% occurring only once. The sample taken for sequencing was blood. The receptor source for this set is a woman aged 18-30 years in good health. Each CDR3 is given with its conserved first and last residue.

V	CDR3
TRBV27	CASSLSSGTSGTGELFF
TRBV4-1	CASSHSGFQPQHF
TRBV25-1	CASSVAGVFNEQFF
TRBV20-1	CSARDPSGGSDGYTF
TRBV20-1	CSARDSDYNEQFF
TRBV5-1	CASSRPAASSSGNTIYF
TRBV6-1	CASTWDIYNEQFF
TRBV7-2	CASSQYGTRQETQYF
TRBV20-1	CSARKGRGPGGKSDTQYF
TRBV9	CASSVEGATNEKLFF
TRBV20-1	CSASGLQNYGYTF
TRBV24-1	CATSDFGTNYGYTF
TRBV5-6	CASSFAGAPYEQYF
TRBV20-1	CSARAPGTYEQYF
TRBV7-9	CASSPTGRPQHF
TRBV20-1	CSAPFTDSQPRSSYEQYF
TRBV10-3	CAISEGVSTNEKLFF
TRBV2	CASRDLGVETQYF
TRBV13	CASSSRGHEETQYF
TRBV12-3/TRBV12-4	CASSLNRGLGYTF
TRBV2	CASSDGGGASYNEQFF
TRBV28	CASSFIFGPGQGYEQYF
TRBV6-5	CASSYTGTGSINYGYTF
TRBV6-1	CASSTKGEKPQHF
TRBV3-1	CASSQIRGGGGYTF
TRBV6-6	CASSSVGDNEQYF
TRBV27	CASSMGFGGAGDNEQFF
TRBV20-1	CSARDRPTGELFF
TRBV4-1	CASSQYLAGLGEQYF
TRBV2	CASSGISGKETQYF
TRBV10-3	CAISTQGATGDTQYF
TRBV20-1	CSADGRYNEQFF
TRBV14	CASSQESRQGETQYF